This T cell receptor beta chain was profiled in a study of T cell repertoires in ileal Crohn's disease. Whole-study findings and limits: Every patient over 26.8% clonality showed endoscopic recurrence.

Repertoires were generated with immunoSEQ multiplex PCR, while TCRdb's copy carries only in-frame clones and drops some. The table includes 9,000 to 13,000 clones, roughly 80% detected once. Of note for this clone: No antigen is known for it.

As to time point: neoterminal ileum biopsy at postoperative endoscopy, about 6 months after surgery. This receptor was identified in an adult with Crohn's disease. Sample: ileal tissue.

The CDR3 here is CASSKNSIDYGYTF. In DNA form, the CDR3 reads TGTGCCAGCAGTAAAAACAGCATTGACTATGGCTACACCTTC. This chain connects TRBV6-5 to TRBJ1-2; no reliable D call. The CDR3 loop spans 14 amino acids. CDR1 MNHEY and CDR2 SVGAGI come from the germline V gene. V lost 5 bases and J 3 bases, leaving 13 bases between the germline ends.